Sequencing of this T cell receptor beta chain was carried out in a study of shared clonotypes between healthy human individuals. This clone came up once. The protocol was immunoSEQ multiplex PCR, while the TCRdb copy is restricted to in-frame clones and leaves out a portion. The data contain around 2,000,000 clones, 90% to 95% of them singletons. Germline trimming cut 3 bases from V and 1 base from J; bases unmatched to any gene: 2. CDR1 and CDR2 (germline): MDHEN, SYDVKM. This CDR3 has 14 residues. The sequenced sample was naive CD4+ T cells sorted from blood. Regarding subset: CD45RA+ positively selected. The chain combines TRBV28 with TRBJ2-5, with 7 bases that match TRBD2. The origin of this receptor is a man between 18 and 29 years old in good health. CDR3 DNA sequence: TGTGCCAGCAGTTTCTCTAGCGGCCAAGAGACCCAGTACTTC. As protein: CASSFSSGQETQYF.